This paragraph reports one T cell receptor beta chain. Its cognate antigen is unknown. TCRdb analysed the 5' RACE reads with MiXCR anew, one entry per CDR3 protein. Counted here are 600,000 to 700,000 distinct CDR3 sequences, 21% occurring once; the ten biggest clones make up 4% to 5.5%. Germline lookup yields CDR1 ENHRY and CDR2 SYGVKD. CDR3 length: 12 residues. The V end was cut by 6 bases, the J end by 5 bases, with 7 bases between. These data are taken from a study of identical twins. Overall study findings and caveats: Abundant cord blood beta clonotypes carried fewer insertions; memory repertoires showed none.

These data also featured in a second study, about T cells expressing NK-cell markers.

The sequence derives from a woman aged 18-30 years in good health. The rearrangement joins TRBV10-3 to TRBJ2-2; D remains unclear. The specimen was PBMCs. CDR3 sequence reads: CAIRVKTGELFF. CDR3 in DNA: TGTGCCATCAGGGTTAAGACCGGGGAGCTGTTTTTT.